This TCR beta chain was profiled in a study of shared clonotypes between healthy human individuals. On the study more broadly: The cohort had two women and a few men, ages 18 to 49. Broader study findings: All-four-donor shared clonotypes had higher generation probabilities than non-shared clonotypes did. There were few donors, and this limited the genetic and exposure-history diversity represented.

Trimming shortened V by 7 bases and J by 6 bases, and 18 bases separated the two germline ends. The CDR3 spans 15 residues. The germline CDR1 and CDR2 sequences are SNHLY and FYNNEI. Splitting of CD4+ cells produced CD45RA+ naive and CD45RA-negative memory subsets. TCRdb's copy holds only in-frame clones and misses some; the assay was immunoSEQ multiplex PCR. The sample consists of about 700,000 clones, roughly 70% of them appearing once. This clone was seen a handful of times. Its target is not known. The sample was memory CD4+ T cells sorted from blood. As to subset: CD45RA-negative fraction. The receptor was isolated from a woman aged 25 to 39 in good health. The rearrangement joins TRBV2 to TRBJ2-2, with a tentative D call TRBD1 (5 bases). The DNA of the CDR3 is TGTGCCAGCAAGGTCTCCACAGGCGGAGCCGGGGAGCTGTTTTTT. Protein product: CASKVSTGGAGELFF. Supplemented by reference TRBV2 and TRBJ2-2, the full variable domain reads EPEVTQTPSHQVTQMGQEVILRCVPISNHLYFYWYRQILGQKVEFLVSFYNNEISEKSEIFDDQFSVERPDGSNFTLKIRSTKLEDSAMYFCASKVSTGGAGELFFGEGSRLTVL.